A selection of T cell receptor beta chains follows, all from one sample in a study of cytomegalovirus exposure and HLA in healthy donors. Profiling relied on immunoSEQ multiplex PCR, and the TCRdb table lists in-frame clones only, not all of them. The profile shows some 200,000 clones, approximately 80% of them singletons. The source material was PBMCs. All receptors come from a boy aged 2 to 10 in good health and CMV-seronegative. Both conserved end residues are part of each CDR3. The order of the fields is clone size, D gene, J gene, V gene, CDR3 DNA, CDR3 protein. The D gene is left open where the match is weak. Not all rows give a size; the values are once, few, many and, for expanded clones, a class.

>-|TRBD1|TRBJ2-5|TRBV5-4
TGTGCCAGCAGCGCGGACAGGGGGCAAGAGACCCAGTACTTC
CASSADRGQETQYF
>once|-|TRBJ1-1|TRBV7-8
TGTGCCAGCAGGCTAGTCGGGGGGAGGGTTAACACTGAAGCTTTCTTT
CASRLVGGRVNTEAFF
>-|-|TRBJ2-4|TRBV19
TGTGCCAGTCAAGACAATTCCATAAACATTCAGTACTTC
CASQDNSINIQYF
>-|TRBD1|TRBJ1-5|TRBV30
TGTGCCTGGAGAAAACAGGGGGGGAATCAGCCCCAGCATTTT
CAWRKQGGNQPQHF
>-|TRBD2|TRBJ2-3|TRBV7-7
TGTGCTAGCAGCTGGGGACTAGCGGGGACAGATACGCAGTATTTT
CASSWGLAGTDTQYF
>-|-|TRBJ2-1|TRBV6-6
TGTGCCAGCAGCCCCCTCCACCGAGACAATGAGCAGTTCTTC
CASSPLHRDNEQFF
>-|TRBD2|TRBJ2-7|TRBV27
TGTGCCAGCAGTTTAGGGACTAGCGGAAGGGGGGAGCAGTACTTC
CASSLGTSGRGEQYF
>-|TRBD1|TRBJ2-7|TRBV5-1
TGCGCCAGCAGCTTGGCCGGACAGGGGAGGGGCGAGCAGTACTTT
CASSLAGQGRGEQYF
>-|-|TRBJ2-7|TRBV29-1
TGCAGCGTCCGGACAGTTCACTCCTACGAGCAGTACTTC
CSVRTVHSYEQYF
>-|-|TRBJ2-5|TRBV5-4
TGTGCCAGCAGCTTGGGACAGCCACAAGAGACCCAGTACTTC
CASSLGQPQETQYF
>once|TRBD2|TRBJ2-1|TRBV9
TGTGCCAGCAGCGTAGGTACGGGAGGGCGGGGGTTCTCCTACGGGACTGAGCAGTTCTTC
CASSVGTGGRGFSYGTEQFF
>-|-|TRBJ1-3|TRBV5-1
TGCGCCAGCAGCGGAACAGGTTTTAGAGGAAACACCATATATTTT
CASSGTGFRGNTIYF
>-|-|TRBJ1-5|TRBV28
TGTGCCAGCAGTTTAAGAACAGTGGTCTATAGCAATCAGCCCCAGCATTTT
CASSLRTVVYSNQPQHF
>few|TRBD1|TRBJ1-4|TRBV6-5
TGTGCCAGCAAAAAGGGGGACAGTGAAAAACTGTTTTTT
CASKKGDSEKLFF
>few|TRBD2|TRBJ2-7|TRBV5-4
TGTGCCAGCAGCTTGGATCGAGCGGGAGGGCCTCTCTCCGGCGAGCAGTACTTC
CASSLDRAGGPLSGEQYF
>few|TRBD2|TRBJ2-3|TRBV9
TGTGCCAGCAGCGTAGAAGCGGGGCGATACACAGATACGCAGTATTTT
CASSVEAGRYTDTQYF
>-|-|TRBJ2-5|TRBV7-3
TGTGCCAGCAGCCCGAGAGGACTATCTTCCCGGGAGACCCAGTACTTC
CASSPRGLSSRETQYF
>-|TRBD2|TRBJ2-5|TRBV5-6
TGTGCCAGCAGCTTGGATCCAGCGGGGATCCAAGAGACCCAGTACTTC
CASSLDPAGIQETQYF
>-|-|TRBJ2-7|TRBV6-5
TGTGCCAGCAGGCAACAGGGTTCCTACGAGCAGTACTTC
CASRQQGSYEQYF
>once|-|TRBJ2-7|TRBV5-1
TGCGCCAGCAGCGCGGTAGACAGCTCCTACGAGCAGTACTTC
CASSAVDSSYEQYF
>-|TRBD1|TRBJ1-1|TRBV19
TGTGCCAGTAGTCCCCAGGGGGGAGGCACTGAAGCTTTCTTT
CASSPQGGGTEAFF
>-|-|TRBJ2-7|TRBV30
TGTGCCTGGAGTGTAGGGGCGGGACGACCCTACGAGCAGTACTTC
CAWSVGAGRPYEQYF
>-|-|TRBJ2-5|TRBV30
TGTGCCTGGGGGGCCCGGGGGAAGGGGACCCAGTACTTC
CAWGARGKGTQYF
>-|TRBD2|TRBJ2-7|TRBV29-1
TGCAGCGTTGCCCCCGGGACTAGCGGGACCTACGAGCAGTACTTC
CSVAPGTSGTYEQYF
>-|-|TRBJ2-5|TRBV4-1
TGCGCCAGCAGCCACCAACAGGGAAGGTCACAAGAGACCCAGTACTTC
CASSHQQGRSQETQYF
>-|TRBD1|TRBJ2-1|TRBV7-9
TGTGCCAGCAGCGAACAGGGGATTGCGGGTGAGCAGTTCTTC
CASSEQGIAGEQFF
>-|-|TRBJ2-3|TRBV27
TGTGCCAGCAGTGACCTAGTTGATACGCAGTATTTT
CASSDLVDTQYF
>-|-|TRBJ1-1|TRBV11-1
TGTGCCAGCAGCTTAGGGTCAGGGCACACTGAAGCTTTCTTT
CASSLGSGHTEAFF
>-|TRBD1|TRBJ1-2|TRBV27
TGTGCCAGCAGACCAACCGGGACAGGCTATGGCTACACCTTC
CASRPTGTGYGYTF
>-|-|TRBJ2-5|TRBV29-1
TGCAGCGTTGAAGATACGGCGGTACAAGAGACCCAGTACTTC
CSVEDTAVQETQYF
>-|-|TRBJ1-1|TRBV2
TGTGCCAGCAGTTACACACCTGAAGCTTTCTTT
CASSYTPEAFF
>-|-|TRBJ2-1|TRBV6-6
TGTGCCAGCGCCCCTCCGGGACACCGCTCCTACAATGAGCAGTTCTTC
CASAPPGHRSYNEQFF
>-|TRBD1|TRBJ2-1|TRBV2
TGTGCCAGCAGCGCCGGGACAGGGTCGTACAATGAGCAGTTCTTC
CASSAGTGSYNEQFF
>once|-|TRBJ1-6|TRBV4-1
TGCGCCAGCAGCCAAGTTCTCCATAATTCACCCCTCCACTTT
CASSQVLHNSPLHF
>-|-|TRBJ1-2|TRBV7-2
TGTGCCAGCAGCTTAGAGAGGACAGTCGATGGCTACACCTTC
CASSLERTVDGYTF
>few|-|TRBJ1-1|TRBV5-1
TGCGCCAGCAGCTTGACTGTGAACACTGAAGCTTTCTTT
CASSLTVNTEAFF
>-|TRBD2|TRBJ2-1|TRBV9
TGTGCCAGCAGCGTGGGGACTAGCGGTTACAATGAGCAGTTCTTC
CASSVGTSGYNEQFF
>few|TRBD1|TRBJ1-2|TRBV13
TGTGCCAGCAGCCACTGGAGGCAGGGGGCGGAGGGCTACACCTTC
CASSHWRQGAEGYTF
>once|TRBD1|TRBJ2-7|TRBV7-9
TGTGCCAGCAGCCCGGGACAGGGGTTTGACGAGCAGTACTTC
CASSPGQGFDEQYF
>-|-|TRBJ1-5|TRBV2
TGTGCCAGCAGTGAAGATAGCCATCAGCCCCAGCATTTT
CASSEDSHQPQHF
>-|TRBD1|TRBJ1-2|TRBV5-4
TGTGCCAGCAGCCCTTACAGGGGGCCGGGTGGCTACACCTTC
CASSPYRGPGGYTF
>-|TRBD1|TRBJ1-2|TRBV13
TGTGCCAGCAGCTTAGGCCGGACAGGAGGATATGGCTACACCTTC
CASSLGRTGGYGYTF
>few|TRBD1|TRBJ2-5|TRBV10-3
TGTGCCATCAGGGGACAGGGAGAGACCCAGTACTTC
CAIRGQGETQYF
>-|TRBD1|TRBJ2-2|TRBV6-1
TGTGCCAGCAGTGAAGCCGCCGGGACAGGGGTCACCGGGGAGCTGTTTTTT
CASSEAAGTGVTGELFF
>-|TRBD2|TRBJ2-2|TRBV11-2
TGTGCCAGCAGCCCTATGGGGCGGAGGCTAGCGGACACCGGGGAGCTGTTTTTT
CASSPMGRRLADTGELFF
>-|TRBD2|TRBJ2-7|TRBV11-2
TGTGCCAGCAGCCCGCCGACTAGCGGGACAAGCGAGCAGTACTTC
CASSPPTSGTSEQYF
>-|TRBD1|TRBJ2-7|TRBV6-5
TGTGCCAGCAGTTTTCCGACAGGGATGACCTACGAGCAGTACTTC
CASSFPTGMTYEQYF
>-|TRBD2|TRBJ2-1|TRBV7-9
TGTGCCAGCAGCTTTAGCGGGGACAATGAGCAGTTCTTC
CASSFSGDNEQFF
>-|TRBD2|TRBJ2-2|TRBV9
TGTGCCAGCAGCGACGGGACTAGCGGGACAATCGCGAACACCGGGGAGCTGTTTTTT
CASSDGTSGTIANTGELFF
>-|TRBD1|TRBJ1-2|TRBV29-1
TGCAGCGTTGCCCCTTGGACAGGGTTCTCAACTAACTATGGCTACACCTTC
CSVAPWTGFSTNYGYTF
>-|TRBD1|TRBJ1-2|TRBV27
TGTGCCAGCAGTTTCACGGACAGGGGGATCGGTGGCTACACCTTC
CASSFTDRGIGGYTF
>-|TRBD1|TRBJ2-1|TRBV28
TGTGCCAGCAGTTTGTTAGGGACAGGGGGCTACAATGAGCAGTTCTTC
CASSLLGTGGYNEQFF
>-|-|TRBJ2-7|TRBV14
TGTGCCAGCAGCCAGAGCGCTTCCTACGAGCAGTACTTC
CASSQSASYEQYF
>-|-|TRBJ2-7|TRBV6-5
TGTGCCAGCAGTCGACTCGGCGATTACGAGCAGTACTTC
CASSRLGDYEQYF